What follows are 4 T cell receptor beta chains derived from one specimen sequenced in a study of beta chain features in type 1 diabetes (dated by TCRdb to about 2018). Libraries were built with the immunoSEQ multiplex PCR assay. The High Capacity cDNA Reverse Transcription Kit was used to reverse transcribe all of the isolated RNA, meaning that expressed TCRB transcripts were what got sequenced. TCRdb provides this immuneACCESS table in a form limited to in-frame rearrangements. Some clones are lacking; in checked studies, under half of them reflect an unresolved V gene, and why the rest are absent is not known. Counted in this sample were roughly 250,000 clones; around 68% of them appeared once. The biggest ten clones account for around 0.05% of the sample. Sequenced sample: naive CD4+ T cells from blood. The cell subset or site label on this specimen signifies: true naive CD4+ T cells. These receptors were obtained from a man in his thirties or forties in good health.

Only a few counts were recorded for this clone. The chain is built from TRBV5-6 and TRBJ2-3; D is undetermined. CDR1 and CDR2 from the germline V gene are SGHDT and YYEEEE. V shed 4 bases and J shed 6 bases, with 9 bases lying between them. There are 12 residues in the CDR3. This CDR3 reads CASSQSPDTQYF. The CDR3 bases are TGTGCCAGCAGCCAATCTCCCGATACGCAGTATTTT. The full variable domain, its missing parts supplied by reference TRBV5-6 and TRBJ2-3, is DAGVTQSPTHLIKTRGQQVTLRCSPKSGHDTVSWYQQALGQGPQFIFQYYEEEERQRGNFPDRFSGHQFPNYSSELNVNALLLGDSALYLCASSQSPDTQYFGPGTRLTVL.

The chain has TRBV2 and TRBJ2-1; TRBD1 matches 7 bases. The CDR3 length is 15 residues. V lost 5 bases and J lost 4; bases outside the gene matches: 8. Germline V gives CDR1 SNHLY, CDR2 FYNNEI. CDR3 coding DNA: TGTGCCAGCAGTTTAGCAGGGGGTCCTTACAATGAGCAGTTCTTC. It is translated as CASSLAGGPYNEQFF.

The chain uses TRBV11-3 and TRBJ2-7; TRBD2 matches at 13 bases. Germline V lookup: CDR1 SGHNT, CDR2 YENEEA. CDR3 length: 15 residues. Trimming removed 3 bases from V and 4 bases from J; junction bases left unmatched: 3. The CDR3 DNA sequence: TGTGCCAGCAGCTTGGGACTAGCGGGGTCGTACGAGCAGTACTTC. This gives the protein CASSLGLAGSYEQYF.

The rearrangement links TRBV6-4 to TRBJ2-1; D possibly corresponds to TRBD2 (5 bases). The CDR3 covers 16 residues. The V end was cut by 6 bases, the J end by 2 bases, with 17 bases between. Looked up from germline, CDR1 is MRHNA and CDR2 is SNTAGT. CDR3 DNA sequence: TGTGCCAGCAGCCGTCTGCCAGCGGCCCCCTACAATGAGCAGTTCTTC. This translates into CASSRLPAAPYNEQFF.